This T cell receptor (beta chain) stems from a study of T-cell memory formation after mild COVID-19. Study-wide results and caveats: Memory cells collected pre-infection included some clones that later responded, suggesting cross-reactive memory joined. Day 15 to 85 contracting clones showed balanced CD4/CD8; day 15 to 37 expanders favored CD4+.

A single count supports this clonotype. Its antigen is not identified. Using constant-segment primers, 5'RACE produced TCR alpha and TCR beta cDNA libraries carrying sample barcodes and UMIs. Using its own MiXCR run on the 5' RACE reads, TCRdb lists one record per CDR3 protein. The profile shows 350,000 to 500,000 distinct CDR3 sequences, 20% of them singletons. Sequencing was carried out using PBMCs or a T cell subset sorted from them (not recorded which). This TCR was sampled from an adult woman who had mild COVID-19 (a few samples of this study predate the infection). Cell type and time point are not known.

In DNA form, the CDR3 reads TGTGCCAGCAGCTCCACAGGGGTCCTGGGCTATGGCTACACCTTC. This codes for CASSSTGVLGYGYTF. The chain recombines TRBV11-3 with TRBJ1-2, with TRBD1 matching 7 bases. This CDR3 comprises 15 residues. With V trimmed by 4 bases and J by 4 bases, 9 bases remained unmatched. From germline, CDR1 is SGHNT and CDR2 YENEEA.